These T cell receptor beta chains were read from a single sample in a study of T cell responses to AZD1222 COVID-19 vaccine. TCRdb's table, derived via immunoSEQ multiplex PCR, lists solely in-frame clones and lacks some. The table shows around 180,000 clones, with more than 75% occurring only once. The specimen comprised peripheral blood, sampled 28 days after the second AZD1222 dose. The receptors derive from an adult who received the AZD1222 COVID-19 vaccine. CDR3s include the opening cysteine and the closing phenylalanine or tryptophan. The order of the fields is clone size, J gene, D gene, V gene, CDR3 protein, CDR3 DNA. D genes are given only for firm matches. Expanded clones are given a class, and other clones once, few, many or no size at all.

abundance: few
j_gene: TRBJ2-2
d_gene: TRBD2
v_gene: TRBV7-9
CDR3aa: CASRTSANTGELFF
CDR3nt: TGTGCCAGCAGGACTAGCGCGAACACCGGGGAGCTGTTTTTT

abundance: -
j_gene: TRBJ2-7
d_gene: -
v_gene: TRBV6-1
CDR3aa: CASSEAYEQYF
CDR3nt: TGTGCCAGCAGTGAAGCCTACGAGCAGTACTTC

abundance: -
j_gene: TRBJ2-1
d_gene: -
v_gene: TRBV4-3
CDR3aa: CASSQGATRYNEQFF
CDR3nt: TGCGCCAGCAGCCAGGGGGCAACTAGGTACAATGAGCAGTTCTTC

abundance: -
j_gene: TRBJ1-2
d_gene: -
v_gene: TRBV28
CDR3aa: CASSLLDTRGGYTF
CDR3nt: TGTGCCAGCAGTTTATTGGACACGAGGGGTGGCTACACCTTC

abundance: -
j_gene: TRBJ1-1
d_gene: -
v_gene: TRBV6-5
CDR3aa: CASSYPSGEAFF
CDR3nt: TGTGCCAGCAGTTACCCGTCAGGGGAAGCTTTCTTT

abundance: -
j_gene: TRBJ1-1
d_gene: -
v_gene: TRBV6-6
CDR3aa: CASRGLGNTEAFF
CDR3nt: TGTGCCAGCAGGGGGCTGGGGAACACTGAAGCTTTCTTT

abundance: few
j_gene: TRBJ1-4
d_gene: -
v_gene: TRBV7-2
CDR3aa: CASSLAATHNEKLFF
CDR3nt: TGTGCCAGCAGCCTGGCGGCGACGCACAATGAAAAACTGTTTTTT

abundance: -
j_gene: TRBJ2-1
d_gene: -
v_gene: TRBV7-9
CDR3aa: CARTGADSYNEQFF
CDR3nt: TGTGCCAGAACTGGGGCAGATTCCTACAATGAGCAGTTCTTC

abundance: once
j_gene: TRBJ2-5
d_gene: TRBD1
v_gene: TRBV7-9
CDR3aa: CASNPTVQTGGAETQYF
CDR3nt: TGTGCCAGCAACCCGACCGTACAGACAGGGGGGGCAGAGACCCAGTACTTC

abundance: -
j_gene: TRBJ2-2
d_gene: TRBD1
v_gene: TRBV29-1
CDR3aa: CSAGTGSRAGELFF
CDR3nt: TGCAGCGCAGGGACAGGGAGTCGGGCCGGGGAGCTGTTTTTT

abundance: -
j_gene: TRBJ2-3
d_gene: TRBD2
v_gene: TRBV9
CDR3aa: CASSALGGVGTDTQYF
CDR3nt: TGTGCCAGCAGCGCCCTCGGGGGGGTAGGAACAGATACGCAGTATTTT

abundance: -
j_gene: TRBJ2-7
d_gene: -
v_gene: TRBV7-9
CDR3aa: CASSPRGFAAGEQYF
CDR3nt: TGTGCCAGCAGCCCGAGGGGATTCGCGGCGGGCGAGCAGTACTTC

abundance: -
j_gene: TRBJ1-2
d_gene: TRBD1
v_gene: TRBV6-7
CDR3aa: CASSYPGTERGPSYGYTF
CDR3nt: TGTGCCAGCAGTTACCCCGGGACAGAGAGGGGCCCTAGCTATGGCTACACCTTC

abundance: -
j_gene: TRBJ2-1
d_gene: TRBD2
v_gene: TRBV28
CDR3aa: CASRRGLAGAGEQFF
CDR3nt: TGTGCCAGCCGCAGGGGGCTAGCGGGAGCTGGTGAGCAGTTCTTC

abundance: -
j_gene: TRBJ2-7
d_gene: -
v_gene: TRBV5-1
CDR3aa: CASSWTGSYEQYF
CDR3nt: TGCGCCAGCAGCTGGACGGGCTCCTACGAGCAGTACTTC

abundance: -
j_gene: TRBJ2-7
d_gene: -
v_gene: TRBV18
CDR3aa: CASSPRLAGEFEQYF
CDR3nt: TGTGCCAGCTCACCACGCCTAGCCGGAGAGTTCGAGCAGTACTTC

abundance: -
j_gene: TRBJ1-1
d_gene: -
v_gene: TRBV29-1
CDR3aa: CSVEAAEGNTEAFF
CDR3nt: TGCAGCGTTGAAGCCGCAGAGGGGAACACTGAAGCTTTCTTT

abundance: -
j_gene: TRBJ1-1
d_gene: TRBD1
v_gene: TRBV5-1
CDR3aa: CASSSGQGGTEAFF
CDR3nt: TGCGCCAGCAGCTCGGGACAGGGGGGCACTGAAGCTTTCTTT

abundance: -
j_gene: TRBJ2-1
d_gene: TRBD2
v_gene: TRBV28
CDR3aa: CASSEFGAGVYNEQFF
CDR3nt: TGTGCCAGCAGTGAGTTTGGAGCGGGAGTTTACAATGAGCAGTTCTTC

abundance: once
j_gene: TRBJ2-2
d_gene: TRBD1
v_gene: TRBV28
CDR3aa: CASTGTANTGELFF
CDR3nt: TGTGCCAGCACAGGGACAGCGAACACCGGGGAGCTGTTTTTT

abundance: -
j_gene: TRBJ1-1
d_gene: TRBD1
v_gene: TRBV9
CDR3aa: CASSVVGTGVLANTEAFF
CDR3nt: TGTGCCAGCAGCGTAGTAGGGACAGGGGTTTTGGCTAACACTGAAGCTTTCTTT

abundance: -
j_gene: TRBJ1-2
d_gene: TRBD1
v_gene: TRBV28
CDR3aa: CASSFYDREGGYTF
CDR3nt: TGTGCCAGCAGTTTCTATGACAGGGAAGGGGGCTACACCTTC

abundance: -
j_gene: TRBJ2-7
d_gene: -
v_gene: TRBV7-2
CDR3aa: CASSGDFSRPEQYF
CDR3nt: TGTGCCAGCAGCGGGGACTTCTCCCGACCCGAGCAGTACTTC

abundance: once
j_gene: TRBJ1-3
d_gene: -
v_gene: TRBV6-5
CDR3aa: CASRRPSGNTIYF
CDR3nt: TGTGCCAGCAGACGTCCCTCTGGAAACACCATATATTTT

abundance: -
j_gene: TRBJ1-1
d_gene: TRBD1
v_gene: TRBV6-2/TRBV6-3
CDR3aa: CASSSTGAADAFF
CDR3nt: TGTGCCAGCAGTTCGACAGGGGCCGCGGATGCTTTCTTT

abundance: once
j_gene: TRBJ2-1
d_gene: TRBD2
v_gene: TRBV30
CDR3aa: CAWSATSGGTREQFF
CDR3nt: TGTGCCTGGAGTGCAACTAGCGGGGGGACAAGGGAGCAGTTCTTC

abundance: -
j_gene: TRBJ2-7
d_gene: TRBD2
v_gene: TRBV5-1
CDR3aa: CASSLGLAGLSSYEQYF
CDR3nt: TGCGCCAGCAGCTTAGGACTAGCGGGATTGAGCTCCTACGAGCAGTACTTC

abundance: -
j_gene: TRBJ2-7
d_gene: -
v_gene: TRBV29-1
CDR3aa: CSVGDRSSYEQYF
CDR3nt: TGCAGCGTTGGCGACAGAAGCTCCTACGAGCAGTACTTC

abundance: -
j_gene: TRBJ2-1
d_gene: TRBD2
v_gene: TRBV27
CDR3aa: CASSLRGGPYNEQFF
CDR3nt: TGTGCCAGCAGTTTACGGGGGGGACCCTACAATGAGCAGTTCTTC

abundance: -
j_gene: TRBJ2-7
d_gene: -
v_gene: TRBV7-2
CDR3aa: CASSSDGGFSYEQYF
CDR3nt: TGTGCCAGCAGCTCCGATGGGGGATTTTCCTACGAGCAGTACTTC

abundance: -
j_gene: TRBJ1-1
d_gene: -
v_gene: TRBV19
CDR3aa: CASSHREWAFF
CDR3nt: TGTGCCAGTAGTCACAGGGAGTGGGCTTTCTTT

abundance: -
j_gene: TRBJ2-5
d_gene: -
v_gene: TRBV9
CDR3aa: CASSGRGPRETQYF
CDR3nt: TGTGCCAGCAGCGGCCGGGGACCTCGGGAGACCCAGTACTTC

abundance: -
j_gene: TRBJ2-1
d_gene: TRBD2
v_gene: TRBV3-1/TRBV3-2
CDR3aa: CASSPTLAGVYNEQFF
CDR3nt: TGTGCCAGCAGCCCAACACTAGCGGGAGTCTACAATGAGCAGTTCTTC

abundance: -
j_gene: TRBJ2-7
d_gene: -
v_gene: TRBV7-9
CDR3aa: CASSLSPNSPYEQYF
CDR3nt: TGTGCCAGCAGCTTATCGCCTAACTCACCTTACGAGCAGTACTTC

abundance: once
j_gene: TRBJ2-7
d_gene: TRBD1
v_gene: TRBV6-5
CDR3aa: CASLPGQGDEQYF
CDR3nt: TGTGCCAGCTTACCGGGACAGGGGGACGAGCAGTACTTC

abundance: -
j_gene: TRBJ2-7
d_gene: -
v_gene: TRBV18
CDR3aa: CASSPPSSYEQYF
CDR3nt: TGTGCCAGCTCACCACCCAGCTCCTACGAGCAGTACTTC

abundance: once
j_gene: TRBJ1-5
d_gene: -
v_gene: TRBV19
CDR3aa: CASSDGRDVEPQHF
CDR3nt: TGTGCCAGTAGTGACGGACGGGATGTCGAGCCCCAGCATTTT

abundance: -
j_gene: TRBJ2-1
d_gene: -
v_gene: TRBV6-2/TRBV6-3
CDR3aa: CASSSWSSYNEQFF
CDR3nt: TGTGCCAGCAGTTCGTGGAGCTCCTACAATGAGCAGTTCTTC

abundance: -
j_gene: TRBJ1-1
d_gene: TRBD1
v_gene: TRBV13
CDR3aa: CASNFRGRNTEAFF
CDR3nt: TGTGCCAGCAACTTCAGGGGGCGCAACACTGAAGCTTTCTTT

abundance: -
j_gene: TRBJ2-2
d_gene: -
v_gene: TRBV14
CDR3aa: CASSQERIGTGELFF
CDR3nt: TGTGCCAGCAGCCAAGAAAGGATCGGGACCGGGGAGCTGTTTTTT

abundance: -
j_gene: TRBJ2-3
d_gene: TRBD2
v_gene: TRBV28
CDR3aa: CASSLGGFADTQYF
CDR3nt: TGTGCCAGCAGTTTGGGAGGGTTCGCAGATACGCAGTATTTT

abundance: -
j_gene: TRBJ2-3
d_gene: TRBD2
v_gene: TRBV10-3
CDR3aa: CAIRAGRESTDTQYF
CDR3nt: TGTGCCATCAGGGCCGGGCGGGAGAGCACAGATACGCAGTATTTT

abundance: -
j_gene: TRBJ1-1
d_gene: -
v_gene: TRBV6-5
CDR3aa: CAATDGFNAEAFF
CDR3nt: TGTGCCGCGACAGACGGATTTAACGCTGAAGCTTTCTTT

abundance: -
j_gene: TRBJ2-2
d_gene: -
v_gene: TRBV19
CDR3aa: CASTRTLGGVGELFF
CDR3nt: TGTGCCAGTACACGGACCCTGGGCGGGGTCGGGGAGCTGTTTTTT

abundance: -
j_gene: TRBJ1-2
d_gene: -
v_gene: TRBV3-1/TRBV3-2
CDR3aa: CASSQDRGYGYTF
CDR3nt: TGTGCCAGCAGCCAAGATCGGGGCTATGGCTACACCTTC

abundance: few
j_gene: TRBJ2-5
d_gene: -
v_gene: TRBV7-9
CDR3aa: CASSSLGETQYF
CDR3nt: TGTGCCAGCAGCTCCCTGGGAGAGACCCAGTACTTC

abundance: -
j_gene: TRBJ2-6
d_gene: -
v_gene: TRBV3-1/TRBV3-2
CDR3aa: CASSQKGGAGANVLTF
CDR3nt: TGTGCCAGCAGCCAAAAGGGGGGTGCTGGGGCCAACGTCCTGACTTTC

abundance: -
j_gene: TRBJ1-4
d_gene: TRBD1
v_gene: TRBV6-1
CDR3aa: CASSEAWDSREKLFF
CDR3nt: TGTGCCAGCAGTGAAGCCTGGGACAGTAGGGAAAAACTGTTTTTT

abundance: -
j_gene: TRBJ2-1
d_gene: TRBD2
v_gene: TRBV7-6
CDR3aa: CASSRTGTIKNEQFF
CDR3nt: TGTGCCAGCAGCAGAACCGGGACTATAAAAAATGAGCAGTTCTTC

abundance: -
j_gene: TRBJ1-1
d_gene: -
v_gene: TRBV10-3
CDR3aa: CAISDGMWIGAFF
CDR3nt: TGTGCCATCAGTGATGGGATGTGGATCGGTGCTTTCTTT

abundance: -
j_gene: TRBJ2-7
d_gene: TRBD1
v_gene: TRBV28
CDR3aa: CASSTVGTGYSEQYF
CDR3nt: TGTGCCAGCAGCACCGTGGGGACAGGGTACTCCGAGCAGTACTTC

abundance: -
j_gene: TRBJ2-7
d_gene: TRBD1
v_gene: TRBV6-5
CDR3aa: CASSYGTGANEQYF
CDR3nt: TGTGCCAGCAGTTACGGGACAGGGGCTAACGAGCAGTACTTC

abundance: -
j_gene: TRBJ1-2
d_gene: -
v_gene: TRBV27
CDR3aa: CASSLGQGRGGYTF
CDR3nt: TGTGCCAGCAGTTTAGGCCAGGGGAGGGGTGGCTACACCTTC

abundance: -
j_gene: TRBJ2-2
d_gene: -
v_gene: TRBV6-6
CDR3aa: CASSHLGQPTGELFF
CDR3nt: TGTGCCAGCAGCCATCTCGGACAGCCCACCGGGGAGCTGTTTTTT

abundance: -
j_gene: TRBJ2-7
d_gene: -
v_gene: TRBV19
CDR3aa: CASSMVVGSYEQYF
CDR3nt: TGTGCCAGTAGTATGGTGGTGGGATCCTACGAGCAGTACTTC